The clone carrying this T cell receptor beta chain has more than one count but fewer than ten. Its antigen is still unknown. The data were obtained in a study of CD8 T cells in ankylosing spondylitis. General observations from the study: A motif in TCR beta, a set of eight or nine highly homologous variants, appeared characteristic of ankylosing spondylitis blood. According to the report, clones linked to the disease were significantly enriched in matched synovial fluid samples taken from ankylosing spondylitis patients. Disease-associated clonotypes exhibited CD8+ identity and were relatively infrequent in peripheral blood. Prior literature has documented some motif variants in synovial fluid and blood from reactive arthritis.

A quantitative 5'-RACE method, one with molecular barcodes, was used to make TCR beta libraries. In TCRdb, the 5' RACE reads were re-called with MiXCR into one record per CDR3 protein. This sample has 800,000 to 900,000 distinct CDR3 sequences; approximately 12% occur once, and the top ten carry around 0.51%. What was sequenced was blood, either unsorted or a sorted T cell fraction (not recorded which). This TCR came from a male donor with ankylosing spondylitis.

The CDR3 sequence is CASSFNMEGPQHF. CDR3 nucleotides: TGTGCCAGCAGTTTCAATATGGAGGGGCCCCAGCATTTT. The rearrangement uses TRBV6-5 and TRBJ1-5; D is undetermined. The CDR3 loop spans 13 amino acids. The V gene lost 4 bases and the J gene lost 9 bases, with 13 bases spanning the gap. Germline V gene data show CDR1 as MNHEY and CDR2 as SVGAGI.